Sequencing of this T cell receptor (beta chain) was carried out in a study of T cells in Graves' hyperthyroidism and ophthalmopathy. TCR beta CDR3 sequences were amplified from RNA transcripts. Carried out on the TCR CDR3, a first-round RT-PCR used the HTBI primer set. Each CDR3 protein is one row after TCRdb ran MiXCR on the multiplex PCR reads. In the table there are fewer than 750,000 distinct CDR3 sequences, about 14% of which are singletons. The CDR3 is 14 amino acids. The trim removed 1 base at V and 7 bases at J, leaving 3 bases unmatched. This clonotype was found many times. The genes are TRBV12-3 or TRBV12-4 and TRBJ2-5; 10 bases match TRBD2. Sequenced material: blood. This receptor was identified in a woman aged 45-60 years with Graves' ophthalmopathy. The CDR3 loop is CASSLGASGGTQYF. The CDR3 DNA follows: TGTGCCAGCAGTTTAGGGGCTAGCGGGGGGACCCAGTACTTC.